A single sample gave rise to the 25 T cell receptor beta chains below, sequenced in a study of CD8 T cells in Susac syndrome (dated by TCRdb to the late 2010s). Receptor libraries were prepared by the immunoSEQ multiplex PCR assay. RNA was extracted with the RNeasy kit and roughly 0.5 to 1 ug was reverse transcribed using random hexamers. Clones were called with MiXCR by TCRdb after fastp trimmed the public reads at Q25, and only in-frame beta chains were retained. Rows are unified per CDR3 protein, each entry keeping the most common DNA and genes. Recorded for this sample are under 200,000 distinct CDR3 sequences; around 95% of them occurred a single time. 0.15% to 0.2% of the sample rests with the top ten. The sequenced sample consisted of CD8+ T cells from PBMCs. The receptor source for this set is a human donor with multiple sclerosis.

This clonotype was observed once. J is TRBJ2-6 and V is TRBV6-5; D uncertain. V lost 4 bases and J 0 bases, leaving 7 bases between the germline ends. The CDR3 totals 15 residues. CDR1 is MNHEY, CDR2 SVGAGI, per germline. This CDR3 is CASSSRVSGANVLTF. CDR3 DNA sequence: TGTGCCAGCAGTTCACGAGTCTCTGGGGCCAACGTCCTGACTTTC.

V is TRBV5-1 and J is TRBJ2-1; D unresolved. V was pared by 0 bases and J by 6 bases, with 10 bases between. There are 14 residues in the CDR3. Per germline, CDR1 SGHRS and CDR2 YFSETQ. Written as DNA, the CDR3 is TGCGCCAGCAGCTTGGGACTGCCCCCCAATGAGCAGTTCTTC. The encoded protein is CASSLGLPPNEQFF.

This chain connects TRBV3-1 to TRBJ2-3, with 10 positions matching TRBD1. Germline trimming cut 5 bases from V and 7 bases from J; bases unmatched to any gene: 9. Germline loops: CDR1 LGHDT, CDR2 YNNKEL (reference sequence). CDR3 length: 15 residues. CDR3 in DNA: TGTGCCAGCAGCAGACCGGGACAGGGGATTCATACGCAGTATTTT. This codes for CASSRPGQGIHTQYF.

The CDR3 DNA is TGTGCCAGCAGCCAAGTAACCGATCGCACAGATACGCAGTATTTT. It is translated as CASSQVTDRTDTQYF. The V call is TRBV14, the J call TRBJ2-3; no firm D call. The germline gives CDR1 SGHDN, CDR2 FVKESK. This CDR3 region has 15 residues. Trimming removed 1 base at V and 1 base at J, with 9 bases between.

The CDR3 coding sequence is TGTGCCAGCAGTTTAATTGAGCAGTTCTTC. As protein: CASSLIEQFF. The V gene is TRBV12-3 or TRBV12-4, the J gene TRBJ2-1; D is ambiguous. The CDR3 contains 10 residues. V lost 2 bases to trimming and J lost 9 bases, with 2 bases between them.

The chain uses TRBV12-3 or TRBV12-4 and TRBJ2-1; D gene uncertain. Trimming shortened V by 2 bases and J by 8 bases, and 10 bases separated the two germline ends. The CDR3 extends over 13 amino acids. CDR3 protein: CASSLSVGYEQFF. The DNA of the CDR3 is TGTGCCAGCAGTTTATCTGTAGGCTATGAGCAGTTCTTC.

This chain uses TRBV18 with TRBJ2-3; possible D gene TRBD2, 5 bases. Trimming cost V 6 bases and J 2 bases, with 15 bases left between them. The CDR3 has 15 residues. Germline V gene lookup returns CDR1 KGHSH and CDR2 LQKENI. This chain's CDR3 is CASSNMDWTTDTQYF. The CDR3 DNA sequence: TGTGCCAGCTCCAATATGGACTGGACCACAGATACGCAGTATTTT. The whole variable domain, remainder taken from reference TRBV18 and TRBJ2-3, is NAGVMQNPRHLVRRRGQEARLRCSPMKGHSHVYWYRQLPEEGLKFMVYLQKENIIDESGMPKERFSAEFPKEGPSILRIQQVVRGDSAAYFCASSNMDWTTDTQYFGPGTRLTVL.

The CDR3 coding sequence is TGTGCCAGCCCAGCCCAGGGAAATGAGCAGTTCTTC. It encodes CASPAQGNEQFF. The chain uses TRBV7-9 and TRBJ2-1; a weak D match, TRBD1 (5 bases). The CDR3 runs 12 residues. Trimming shortened V by 8 bases and J by 7 bases, and 12 bases separated the two germline ends. Germline V gene lookup returns CDR1 SEHNR and CDR2 FQNEAQ (reference sequence).

This rearrangement joins TRBV5-6 to TRBJ2-1; a possible D gene is TRBD2 (6 bases). The CDR3 extends over 14 amino acids. Trimming left V 2 bases short and J 6 bases short, with 12 bases between. CDR1 SGHDT and CDR2 YYEEEE come from the germline V gene. CDR3 amino acids: CASSFFPGLNEQFF. The CDR3, as DNA: TGTGCCAGCAGCTTCTTTCCGGGACTCAATGAGCAGTTCTTC.

The V call is TRBV4-2, the J call TRBJ1-1; D is ambiguous. Trimming shortened V by 3 bases and J by 7 bases, and 24 bases separated the two germline ends. The CDR3 spans 17 residues. The germline V gene has CDR1 LGHNA and CDR2 YNFKEQ. The CDR3 loop is CASSHSPRSGGGIEAFF. As DNA, the CDR3 is TGTGCCAGCAGCCATTCCCCACGGTCAGGAGGCGGGATTGAAGCTTTCTTT.

This chain joins TRBV9 and TRBJ2-7; unclear D gene. This CDR3 is built from 14 residues. V lost 2 bases and J 2 bases, leaving 11 bases between the germline ends. CDR1 SGDLS and CDR2 YYNGEE come from the germline V gene. The CDR3 here is CASSVGRSTYEQYF. The CDR3 DNA sequence: TGTGCCAGCAGCGTCGGCAGGTCTACCTACGAGCAGTACTTC.

The count of this clonotype is one. The chain employs TRBV2 and TRBJ1-1, with D maybe TRBD1 (5 bases). CDR1 is SNHLY, CDR2 FYNNEI, per germline. Deletions cut 3 bases from V and 6 bases from J, with 14 bases between. This CDR3 has 14 amino acids. CDR3 in DNA: TGTGCCAGCAGTGATACTACCGGGACTCCTGAAGCTTTCTTT. Residues: CASSDTTGTPEAFF.

V gene TRBV5-4 combines with J gene TRBJ2-7; 14 nucleotides agree with TRBD2. There are 17 residues in the CDR3. The germline CDR1 and CDR2 sequences are SGHNT and YYREEE (reference sequence). The J segment lost 3 bases and the V segment lost 4 bases, leaving 9 bases of the junction unmatched. The CDR3 DNA reads TGTGCCAGCAGCCCGGGACTAGCGGGAGAGGGCGGCTACGAGCAGTACTTC. Protein product: CASSPGLAGEGGYEQYF.

In this sample, this clonotype turned up once. V gene TRBV29-1 combines with J gene TRBJ2-2; TRBD2 matches 9 bases. Per the germline V gene, CDR1 is SQVTM and CDR2 is ANQGSEA. The CDR3 spans 14 residues. Trimming cost V 4 bases and J 6 bases; bases outside gene matches: 6. CDR3 in amino acids: CSVAAGGGPGELFF. The CDR3 region has the DNA TGCAGCGTTGCCGCGGGAGGGGGGCCCGGGGAGCTGTTTTTT.

V and J are TRBV20-1 and TRBJ2-7, with D perhaps assigned TRBD1 or TRBD2 (6 bases each). CDR3 size: 15 residues. CDR1 and CDR2 from the germline V gene are DFQATT and SNEGSKA (reference sequence). The ends were cut back, 0 bases at V and 2 bases at J, with 14 bases in the middle. CDR3 nucleotide sequence: TGCAGTGCTAGAGATCTGGGGGGCCCAACCTACGAGCAGTACTTC. Amino acids: CSARDLGGPTYEQYF.

In this sample, this clonotype turned up a few times. The chain has TRBV29-1 and TRBJ1-1; D is uncertain. This CDR3 comprises 14 residues. The germline V gene encodes CDR1 SQVTM and CDR2 ANQGSEA. With 0 bases removed from V and 0 bases from J, the gap between germline ends came to 8 bases. The DNA for the CDR3 is TGCAGCGTTGAAGAGGGCAGAATGAACACTGAAGCTTTCTTT. It yields the protein CSVEEGRMNTEAFF.

V usage is TRBV9 and J usage is TRBJ2-3; the D is unclear. CDR3 length: 13 residues. V was clipped by 7 bases and J by 4 bases, with 13 bases between them. CDR1 SGDLS and CDR2 YYNGEE come from the germline V gene. The CDR3 reads CASGSRAADTQYF. CDR3 bases: TGTGCCAGCGGGTCACGGGCGGCAGATACGCAGTATTTT.

The rearrangement uses TRBV20-1 and TRBJ2-1; 13 bases fit TRBD2. Germline V CDR1 and CDR2: DFQATT, SNEGSKA (reference sequence). J gave up 5 bases and V 0 bases, and 10 bases lay outside the gene matches. The length of the CDR3 is 18 residues. The CDR3 region has the DNA TGCAGTGCTAGAGACCTTCTTGGGACTAGCGGGACTAACAATGAGCAGTTCTTC. Amino acid sequence: CSARDLLGTSGTNNEQFF.

CDR3 nucleotides: TGCAGCGCCCTCGCCGGGACTAGCGGCTACAATGAGCAGTTCTTC. This gives the protein CSALAGTSGYNEQFF. J is TRBJ2-1 and V is TRBV29-1, with 11 bases fitting TRBD2. V was clipped by 7 bases and J by 3 bases; unmatched bases: 8. The germline V gene encodes CDR1 SQVTM and CDR2 ANQGSEA. This CDR3 is 15 amino acids long.

The chain carries TRBV10-3 and TRBJ2-5, with 10 nucleotides matching TRBD2. CDR3 size: 15 residues. Germline V CDR1 and CDR2: ENHRY, SYGVKD. Trimming cost V 3 bases and J 3 bases; bases outside gene matches: 4. CDR3 in amino acids: CAISDETSGEETQYF. The CDR3 DNA reads TGTGCCATCAGTGATGAAACTAGCGGGGAAGAGACCCAGTACTTC.

The rearrangement uses TRBV27 and TRBJ1-1, with D possibly being TRBD1 (5 bases). Germline CDR1 reads MNHEY; CDR2 reads SMNVEV (reference sequence). CDR3 length: 15 residues. V was shortened by 5 bases and J by 4 bases, with 17 bases between the two germline ends. Here the CDR3 DNA reads TGTGCCAGCAGTCCTCCGGGGGTAGGAGGCACTGAAGCTTTCTTT. Translating it yields CASSPPGVGGTEAFF.

The chain couples TRBV29-1 to TRBJ1-2; 7 nucleotides align to TRBD1. Per germline, CDR1 SQVTM and CDR2 ANQGSEA. The CDR3 is 14 residues long. V lost 5 bases to trimming and J lost 5 bases; unmatched junction nucleotides: 11. The CDR3 region is CSVWEGAAGYGYTF. CDR3 bases: TGCAGCGTTTGGGAGGGGGCCGCGGGATATGGCTACACCTTC.

The chain has TRBV29-1 and TRBJ2-1, with 11 positions matching TRBD2. Germline CDR1 and CDR2: SQVTM and ANQGSEA. V trimming: 8 bases; J trimming: 4 bases; junction bases outside the gene matches: 13. The CDR3 is made up of 16 amino acids. The DNA for the CDR3 is TGCAGCCATACCCTCGAGACTAGCGGGGCTTACAATGAGCAGTTCTTC. It is translated as CSHTLETSGAYNEQFF.

The CDR3 is CASSPPAGSGRIDTQYF. DNA of the CDR3: TGTGCCAGCAGTCCCCCCGCGGGGAGCGGGAGAATAGATACGCAGTATTTT. This chain joins TRBV28 and TRBJ2-3; 8 bases map to TRBD2. CDR3 size: 17 residues. The ends lost 5 bases at V and 5 bases at J; junction bases unmatched: 15. Per germline, CDR1 MDHEN and CDR2 SYDVKM.

The sample holds one count of this clonotype. The chain joins TRBV9 to TRBJ2-2; no reliable D call. This CDR3 spans 15 amino acids. The germline V and J ends were trimmed by 0 bases and 5 bases, with 11 bases remaining between them. Germline V gene data show CDR1 as SGDLS and CDR2 as YYNGEE. The CDR3 nucleotides are TGTGCCAGCAGCGTAGCTTCTAGTAAGACCGGGGAGCTGTTTTTT. This encodes CASSVASSKTGELFF.